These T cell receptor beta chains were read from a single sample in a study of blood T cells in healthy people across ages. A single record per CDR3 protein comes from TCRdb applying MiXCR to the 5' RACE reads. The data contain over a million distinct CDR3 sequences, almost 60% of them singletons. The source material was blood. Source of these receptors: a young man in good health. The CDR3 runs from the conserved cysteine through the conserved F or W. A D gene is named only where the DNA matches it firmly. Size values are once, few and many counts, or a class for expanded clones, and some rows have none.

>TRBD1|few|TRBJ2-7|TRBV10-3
TGTGCCATCAGTGGAAGCGAGACAGGGGTCTTCTACGAGCAGTACTTC
CAISGSETGVFYEQYF
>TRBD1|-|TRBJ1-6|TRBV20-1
TGCAGTTACCGACAGGGAAGCGGTTCACCCCTCCACTTT
CSYRQGSGSPLHF
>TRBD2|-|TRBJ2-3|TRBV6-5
TGTGCCAGCAGTTACTCGAAGGCGGGGGAGGGAGCAGATACGCAGTATTTT
CASSYSKAGEGADTQYF
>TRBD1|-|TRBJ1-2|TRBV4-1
TGCGCCAGCAGCCCTCCCGATAGCCGGACAGGGAAAGACTACACCTTC
CASSPPDSRTGKDYTF
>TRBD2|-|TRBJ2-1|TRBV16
TGTGCCAGCAGCCACCGGACTAGCGGGAGGGCCAAGGGGTTCAATGAGCAGTTCTTC
CASSHRTSGRAKGFNEQFF
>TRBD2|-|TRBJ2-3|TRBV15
TGTGCCACCAGCCTCCGTCGGGGCGGGAGGGCAGATACGCAGTATTTT
CATSLRRGGRADTQYF
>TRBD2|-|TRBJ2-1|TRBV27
TGTGCCAGCAGTTCCCTCAAACTAGCGGGAGTCAATGAGCAGTTCTTC
CASSSLKLAGVNEQFF
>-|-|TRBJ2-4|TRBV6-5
TGTGCCAGCAGGGCAGCATTAGCCAAAAACATTCAGTACTTC
CASRAALAKNIQYF
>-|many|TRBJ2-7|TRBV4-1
TGTGCCAGCAGCCAAGTAGGACAAGGGTCCTACGAGCAGTACTTC
CASSQVGQGSYEQYF
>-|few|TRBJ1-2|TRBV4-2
TGTGCCAGCAGCCAAGATGTGGGGGGCGGCTACACCTTC
CASSQDVGGGYTF
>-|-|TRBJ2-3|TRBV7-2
TGTGCCAGCAGCTTAGAGGGTTCAACTAGAAAGGGCACAGATACGCAGTATTTT
CASSLEGSTRKGTDTQYF
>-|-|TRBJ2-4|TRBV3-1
TGTGCCAGCAGACAAGGGACGGGAAACATTCAGTACTTC
CASRQGTGNIQYF
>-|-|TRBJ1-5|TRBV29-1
TGCAGCGTTGAGATTCCGGGGGGCGTGGGACAGCCCCAGCATTTT
CSVEIPGGVGQPQHF
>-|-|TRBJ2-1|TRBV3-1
TGTGCCAGCAGCCAAGATTCGGCTTACAATGAGCAGTTCTTC
CASSQDSAYNEQFF
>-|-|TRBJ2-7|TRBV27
TGTGCCAGCAGTTTATCGACTCAGTACGAGCAGTACTTC
CASSLSTQYEQYF
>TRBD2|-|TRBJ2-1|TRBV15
TGTGCCACCGCCCACCAGCGGGGGGCCCTCAATGAGCAGTTCTTC
CATAHQRGALNEQFF
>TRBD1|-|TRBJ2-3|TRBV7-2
TGTGCCAGCAGCCTACCCCGGACAGGGAACACAGATACGCAGTATTTT
CASSLPRTGNTDTQYF
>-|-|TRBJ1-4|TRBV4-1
TGCGCCAGCAGCCAAGATGTGGGGGATACTAATGAAAAACTGTTTTTT
CASSQDVGDTNEKLFF
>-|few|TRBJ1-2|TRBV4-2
TGTGCCAGCAGCCAAGTCGAGGAGGCCGGGGATGGCTACACCTTC
CASSQVEEAGDGYTF
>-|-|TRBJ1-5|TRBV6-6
TGTGCCAGCATCGGGGGGCTGGATCAGCCCCAGCATTTT
CASIGGLDQPQHF
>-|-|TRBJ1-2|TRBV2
TGTGCCAGCAGTGTCCAGGAAAACTATGGCTACACCTTC
CASSVQENYGYTF
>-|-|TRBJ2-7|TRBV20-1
TGCAGTGCTAGAGGGCTCCAGGGAATCGCCTACGAGCAGTACTTC
CSARGLQGIAYEQYF
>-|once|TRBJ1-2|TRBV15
TGTGCCACCAGCAGAGCCACAACCGTCTACTATGGCTACACCTTC
CATSRATTVYYGYTF
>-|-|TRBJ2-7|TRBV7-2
TGTGCCAGCAGCTTACTGCGGGAATCCTACGAGCAGTACTTC
CASSLLRESYEQYF
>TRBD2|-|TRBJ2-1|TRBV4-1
TGCGCCAGCAGCCCTGCAGGGAGGGCCAGCGGGGGGAGCTCCTACAATGAGCAGTTCTTC
CASSPAGRASGGSSYNEQFF
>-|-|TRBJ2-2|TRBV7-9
TGTGCCAGCAGCTCCCAACAGGGAAGGAACACCGGGGAGCTGTTTTTT
CASSSQQGRNTGELFF
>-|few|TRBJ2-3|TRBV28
TGTGCCAGCACCAACGGACGGGTAGATACGCAGTATTTT
CASTNGRVDTQYF
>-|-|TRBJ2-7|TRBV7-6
TGTGCCAGCAGCCCACCCCCGGGGGTGTCCTACGAGCAGTACTTC
CASSPPPGVSYEQYF
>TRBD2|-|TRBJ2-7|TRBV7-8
TGTGCCAGCAGCTTTCTGGGACTATTATACGAGCAGTACTTC
CASSFLGLLYEQYF